Below are 19 T cell receptor beta chains sequenced from a single sample in a study of CD8 T cells in ankylosing spondylitis. One entry per CDR3 protein, called by TCRdb with MiXCR from the 5' RACE reads. The repertoire includes around 280,000 distinct CDR3 sequences, about 20% of them detected once, and about 8% sits in the top ten. The sample comprised blood, either unsorted or a sorted T cell fraction (not recorded which). The receptors come from a male donor with ankylosing spondylitis or in good health (not recorded which).

The chain combines TRBV7-9 with TRBJ2-3; D is possibly TRBD1 (5 bases). Germline values: CDR1 SEHNR, CDR2 FQNEAQ (reference sequence). The CDR3 covers 15 residues. Trimming took 8 bases from V and 2 from J, leaving 17 bases between them. CDR3 nucleotides: TGTGCCAGCGGCAACCGAGACAGTTACACAGATACGCAGTATTTT. Its translation is CASGNRDSYTDTQYF.

The genes are TRBV5-1 and TRBJ1-1, with 7 nucleotides matching TRBD1. The V and J ends lost 5 bases and 12 bases, in that order; junction bases with no gene match: 16. In germline, CDR1 is SGHRS, CDR2 YFSETQ. The CDR3 spans 14 residues. The CDR3 protein is CASRTQTDSGGPFF. The CDR3 bases are TGCGCCAGCAGAACACAAACCGATTCAGGGGGACCTTTCTTT. Full variable domain (remainder filled in from reference TRBV5-1 and TRBJ1-1): KAGVTQTPRYLIKTRGQQVTLSCSPISGHRSVSWYQQTPGQGLQFLFEYFSETQRNKGNFPGRFSGRQFSNSRSEMNVSTLELGDSALYLCASRTQTDSGGPFFGQGTRLTVV.

This clonotype showed up just a few times. The rearrangement joins TRBV5-6 to TRBJ2-1; 10 nucleotides line up with TRBD2. This CDR3 spans 16 amino acids. The germline V gene encodes CDR1 SGHDT and CDR2 YYEEEE. Losses at the gene ends were 4 bases for V and 1 base for J; bases not matched to a gene: 5. CDR3 coding DNA: TGTGCCAGCAGCCCCGAGCGGGGGGGTTCCTACAATGAGCAGTTCTTC. Its translation: CASSPERGGSYNEQFF.

The chain couples TRBV29-1 to TRBJ2-1, with 7 nucleotides matching TRBD1. Looked up from germline, CDR1 is SQVTM and CDR2 is ANQGSEA. CDR3 length equals 14 residues. V lost 6 bases, J lost 6 bases, and 11 bases stayed unmatched. CDR3 amino acids: CSVPRQGRLNEQFF. CDR3 nucleotide sequence: TGCAGCGTGCCCCGACAGGGTCGCCTCAATGAGCAGTTCTTC.

The rearrangement uses TRBV7-6 and TRBJ1-2, with 10 nucleotides matching TRBD1. The germline CDR1 and CDR2 sequences are SGHVS and FNYEAQ. This CDR3 is built from 15 residues. V lost 3 bases, J lost 2 bases, and 3 bases stayed unmatched. The CDR3 reads CASSFDRGLNYGYTF. CDR3 coding DNA: TGTGCCAGCAGCTTTGACAGGGGGCTAAACTATGGCTACACCTTC.

This clonotype was counted between two and nine times. The chain carries TRBV12-3 or TRBV12-4 and TRBJ1-2, with D unclear. Trimming stripped 3 bases from V and 7 bases from J, with 21 bases between. CDR3 size: 16 residues. CDR3: CASSLGKGIGSGGYTF. The DNA for the CDR3 is TGTGCCAGCAGTTTGGGGAAGGGTATAGGATCCGGTGGCTACACCTTC.

This clonotype has just a few counts. This chain joins TRBV27 and TRBJ2-4; 7 nucleotides line up with TRBD2. This CDR3 has 15 residues. Germline CDR1 is MNHEY and CDR2 is SMNVEV (reference sequence). V trimming: 2 bases; J trimming: 2 bases; junction bases outside the gene matches: 3. This chain's CDR3 is CASSLAGVTKNIQYF. CDR3 nucleotides: TGTGCCAGCAGTTTAGCGGGGGTCACCAAAAACATTCAGTACTTC.

This clonotype was seen only a few times. V and J are TRBV5-1 and TRBJ1-4, with a possible D match to TRBD1 (5 bases). The V and J ends lost 5 bases and 5 bases respectively, with 19 bases between them. Per the germline V gene, CDR1 is SGHRS and CDR2 is YFSETQ. The CDR3 is 16 amino acids. The CDR3 protein is CASSRQYQGPNEKLFF. The DNA for the CDR3 is TGCGCCAGCAGTCGCCAATATCAGGGTCCGAATGAAAAACTGTTTTTT. Drawing the rest from reference TRBV5-1 and TRBJ1-4, the complete variable domain is KAGVTQTPRYLIKTRGQQVTLSCSPISGHRSVSWYQQTPGQGLQFLFEYFSETQRNKGNFPGRFSGRQFSNSRSEMNVSTLELGDSALYLCASSRQYQGPNEKLFFGSGTQLSVL.

This clonotype was counted a few times. V usage is TRBV29-1 and J usage is TRBJ2-3, with TRBD2 as a possible D gene (5 bases). The CDR3 has 13 residues. Germline V gene lookup returns CDR1 SQVTM and CDR2 ANQGSEA. V was pared by 6 bases and J by 0 bases, with 10 bases between. The CDR3 is CSVDSASTDTQYF. The DNA for the CDR3 is TGCAGCGTGGATAGCGCTAGCACAGATACGCAGTATTTT.

This clonotype was observed at least ten times. V is TRBV6-1 and J is TRBJ2-3; 8 bases align to TRBD1. This CDR3 spans 15 amino acids. Germline CDR1 is MNHNS and CDR2 is SASEGT. With V trimmed by 1 base and J by 4 bases, 4 bases remained unmatched. CDR3 loop: CASSEGGQGSDTQYF. CDR3 sequence (DNA): TGTGCCAGCAGTGAAGGTGGACAGGGTTCAGATACGCAGTATTTT.

This clonotype appeared a few times. The chain uses TRBV27 and TRBJ2-2; D gene uncertain. The CDR3 runs to 15 residues. Trimming stripped 2 bases from V and 3 bases from J, with 10 bases between. Germline V gene sequence: CDR1 MNHEY, CDR2 SMNVEV (reference sequence). The CDR3 DNA reads TGTGCCAGCAGTTTAACCCAGGCGGACACCGGGGAGCTGTTTTTT. Translated: CASSLTQADTGELFF.

J is TRBJ2-3 and V is TRBV12-3 or TRBV12-4; D remains ambiguous. This CDR3 contains 14 residues. V lost 0 bases, J lost 2 bases, and 6 bases lay in between. The chain's CDR3 is CASSLAGPTDTQYF. For the CDR3, the DNA is TGTGCCAGCAGTTTAGCTGGCCCCACAGATACGCAGTATTTT.

The gene calls are TRBV5-1 and TRBJ2-1, with 12 bases lining up with TRBD2. Germline V gives CDR1 SGHRS, CDR2 YFSETQ. The CDR3 runs 17 residues. Trimming took 0 bases from V and 3 from J; bases not matched to a gene: 4. The CDR3 is CASSLGTSGAGYNEQFF. The CDR3, as DNA: TGCGCCAGCAGCTTGGGGACTAGCGGGGCAGGCTACAATGAGCAGTTCTTC. The variable domain in full, with the rest retrieved from reference TRBV5-1 and TRBJ2-1, is KAGVTQTPRYLIKTRGQQVTLSCSPISGHRSVSWYQQTPGQGLQFLFEYFSETQRNKGNFPGRFSGRQFSNSRSEMNVSTLELGDSALYLCASSLGTSGAGYNEQFFGPGTRLTVL.

The J gene is TRBJ2-7, the V gene TRBV12-3 or TRBV12-4; D remains ambiguous. CDR3 length equals 12 residues. V was cut by 3 bases and J by 7 bases, with 10 bases left in between. CDR3 in amino acids: CASSLGPREQYV. CDR3 in DNA: TGTGCCAGCAGTTTGGGTCCTCGAGAGCAGTACGTC.

This chain links TRBV7-8 with TRBJ2-7; D could derive from TRBD1 or TRBD2 (6 bases each). Germline V CDR1 and CDR2: SGHVS, FQNEAQ. The CDR3 runs 14 residues. The ends were cut back, 5 bases at V and 2 bases at J, with 13 bases in the middle. The CDR3: CASSPLGGPYEQYV. The CDR3 nucleotides are TGTGCCAGCAGCCCACTCGGGGGCCCCTACGAGCAGTACGTC.

The chain joins TRBV5-1 to TRBJ2-2; 10 nucleotides line up with TRBD2. Germline V CDR1 and CDR2: SGHRS, YFSETQ. The CDR3 is 17 amino acids. The trim removed 0 bases at V and 5 bases at J, leaving 7 bases unmatched. In DNA, the CDR3 is TGCGCCAGCAGCTTGGGCCGGGGACTAGCGACGACCGGGGAGCTGTTTTTT. Its translation: CASSLGRGLATTGELFF.

This clonotype has a handful of counts. The chain links TRBV6-1 to TRBJ1-1; D unresolved. The V gene lost 6 bases and the J gene lost 0 bases, with 8 bases spanning the gap. The CDR3 extends over 13 amino acids. CDR1 and CDR2 (germline): MNHNS, SASEGT. The CDR3 nucleotides are TGTGCCAGCAGGCTCATCGTGAACACTGAAGCTTTCTTT. Amino acid sequence: CASRLIVNTEAFF.

This clonotype was observed a few times. V gene TRBV9 combines with J gene TRBJ2-6; a weak D match, TRBD2 (5 bases). Germline CDR1 SGDLS, CDR2 YYNGEE. Between the trimmed V and J ends, which lost 0 bases and 0 bases, there was a span of 13 bases. This CDR3 is 18 amino acids long. CDR3 sequence (DNA): TGTGCCAGCAGCGTAGGGACGGGAATCCCCTCTGGGGCCAACGTCCTGACTTTC. The encoded protein is CASSVGTGIPSGANVLTF.

In this sample, this clonotype turned up a few times. The chain carries TRBV12-3 or TRBV12-4 and TRBJ2-7; no reliable D call. The CDR3 runs to 12 residues. With 4 bases removed from V and 7 bases from J, the gap between germline ends came to 11 bases. In nucleotides, the CDR3 is TGTGCCAGCAGTTCCGGAATCGAGGAGCAGTACGTC. It yields the protein CASSSGIEEQYV.